The clone carrying this T cell receptor beta chain was picked up a small number of times. Repertoires were generated with immunoSEQ multiplex PCR, while TCRdb's copy carries only in-frame clones and drops some. This table has 90,000 or so clones, 85% appearing once. This record comes from a study of cytomegalovirus exposure and HLA in healthy donors. The CDR3 covers 14 residues. The germline V gene has CDR1 MNHEY and CDR2 SVGAGI. V lost 6 bases, J lost 2 bases, and 11 bases lay in between. This chain links TRBV6-5 with TRBJ1-3; possibly TRBD1 for D (5 bases). The sample consisted of PBMCs. The clonotype originates from a young man in good health and CMV-seropositive. CDR3 DNA sequence: TGTGCCAGCAGCCTCCAGGGTACTGGAAACACCATATATTTT. Protein sequence: CASSLQGTGNTIYF.